This T cell receptor (beta chain) was captured by sequencing in a study of beta chain features in type 1 diabetes. As concerns this clone: What it binds is not known.

Study-wide results and caveats: Among patients with Type 1 diabetes, TCRB CDR3s were moderately but significantly shorter in every one of the four CD4+ subsets.

The germline V gene has CDR1 SGHTA and CDR2 FQGNSA. This CDR3 region has 17 residues. V gave up 3 bases and J gave up 5 bases; unmatched junction bases: 14. The isolated RNA, all of it, was reverse transcribed, so expressed TCRB transcripts were what got sequenced. Only in-frame clones appear in the TCRdb table, and some are missing; sequencing was by immunoSEQ multiplex PCR. Among about 150,000 clones listed, roughly 50% were seen once. The receptor's source is a man younger than 35 in good health. Source material: Tregs from blood. The chain employs TRBV7-2 and TRBJ2-5; 8 bases map to TRBD2. CDR3 protein: CASSFRGSGKSWETQYF. CDR3 in DNA: TGTGCCAGCAGCTTTCGTGGTAGCGGGAAGTCATGGGAGACCCAGTACTTC.